This T cell receptor beta chain was obtained from a study of blood T cell repertoires in COVID-19 (dated by TCRdb to 2020 to 2021). About the study as a whole: Collaborator samples came from the United States, Italy and Spain and covered acute and convalescent phases of COVID-19. The prospective study material was composed of cDNA or gDNA derived from T cells, B-cell-depleted T cells, or PBMCs. Subjects who had been exposed to COVID-19, were actively infected with it, or had recovered from it provided the deeply sampled blood TCRbeta repertoires that made up the dataset. The repertoires were made available in a free public database intended to serve as a resource for research on the immune response to SARS-CoV-2. Samples came from the ongoing ImmuneRACE study (first 160 participants) plus 1,254 subjects from 6 global collaborators. Nearly every sample came with metadata listing a de-identified subject ID, COVID-19 status, age in years and sex. HLA class I and class II types, where available, came from metadata supplied by the sample provider rather than from assay-based typing.

This clone was recorded a few times. Its cognate antigen has yet to be identified. No clone much larger than this one lies a single base away; base qualities are absent. TCRbeta CDR3 regions were amplified from genomic DNA by means of the immunoSEQ Assay, a bias-controlled multiplex PCR. Regarding the original processing steps: Within the assay, amplification of reference gene primers was used to estimate how many nucleated cells each sample contained. To quantify the absolute abundance of each unique TCRbeta CDR3 rearrangement, sequence reads were collapsed and filtered. For each sample, productive Simpson clonality was calculated as the square root of Simpson's diversity index over productive rearrangements. Here the immuneACCESS table is served through TCRdb, limited to in-frame sequences with V and J called. Missing clones are a known gap in these copies; in checked studies unresolved V genes cover under half, and the rest lacks a known reason. The V and J calls and clone size are taken from that table; D and trimming were inferred from the DNA. This sample is represented by just over 50,000 clones; approximately 86% of them were singletons. Of the sample, about 4.2% falls within the top ten clones.

The CDR3, cysteine through phenylalanine, is 18 amino acids long. Only the CDR3 region is kept as DNA, spanning 54 bases read in frame from base 1. From the germline V gene, CDR1 is MDHEN and CDR2 is SYDVKM. Trimming leaves V shorter by 4 bases and J shorter by 2 bases, with the junction holding 13 bases beyond the gene matches. Whole blood was collected in K2EDTA tubes by collaborating institutions according to the institutions' own protocols. For TCRbeta analysis, collaborators shipped samples as frozen whole blood, isolated PBMCs, or DNA extracted from either of those sample types. What the research found in general, with its limitations: The quantity of clinical and demographic metadata differed by source and by participant and was supplied without curation.

This sequence uses TRBV28 and TRBJ2-2, and 7 junction bases match TRBD2. The sequencing input was peripheral blood. This receptor was obtained from a man older than 75 with active COVID-19. The CDR3 loop reads CASSSGRRLARNTGELFF. The DNA sequence follows: TGTGCCAGCAGTTCTGGCCGGCGACTAGCTAGAAACACCGGGGAGCTGTTTTTT.